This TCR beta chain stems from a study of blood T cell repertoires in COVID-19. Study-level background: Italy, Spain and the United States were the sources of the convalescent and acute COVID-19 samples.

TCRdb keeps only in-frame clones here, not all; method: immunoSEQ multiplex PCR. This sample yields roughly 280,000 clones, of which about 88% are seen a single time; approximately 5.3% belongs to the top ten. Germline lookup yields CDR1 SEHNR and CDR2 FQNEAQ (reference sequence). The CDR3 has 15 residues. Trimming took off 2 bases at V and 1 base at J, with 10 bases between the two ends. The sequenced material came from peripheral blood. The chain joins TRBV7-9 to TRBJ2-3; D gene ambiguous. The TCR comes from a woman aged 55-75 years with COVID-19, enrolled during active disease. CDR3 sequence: CASSLRSGRTDTQYF. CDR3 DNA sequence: TGTGCCAGCAGCTTAAGGTCGGGTCGCACAGATACGCAGTATTTT.